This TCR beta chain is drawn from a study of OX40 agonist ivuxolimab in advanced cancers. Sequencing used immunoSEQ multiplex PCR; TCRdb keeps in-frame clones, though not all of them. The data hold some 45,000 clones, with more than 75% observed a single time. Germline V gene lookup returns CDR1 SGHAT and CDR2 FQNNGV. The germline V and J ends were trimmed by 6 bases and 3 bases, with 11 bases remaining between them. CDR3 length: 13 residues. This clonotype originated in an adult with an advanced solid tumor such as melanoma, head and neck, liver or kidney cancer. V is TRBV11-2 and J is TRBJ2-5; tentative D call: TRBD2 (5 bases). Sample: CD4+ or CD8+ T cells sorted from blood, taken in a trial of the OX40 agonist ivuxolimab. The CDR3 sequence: CASSFTRKETQYF. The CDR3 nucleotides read TGTGCCAGCAGTTTCACTAGAAAAGAGACCCAGTACTTC. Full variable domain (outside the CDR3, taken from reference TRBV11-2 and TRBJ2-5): EAGVAQSPRYKIIEKRQSVAFWCNPISGHATLYWYQQILGQGPKLLIQFQNNGVVDDSQLPKDRFSAERLKGVDSTLKIQPAKLEDSAVYLCASSFTRKETQYFGPGTRLLVL.